This T cell receptor beta chain appears in the sequencing data of a study of T cell changes during pregnancy in multiple sclerosis. Germline-derived CDR1 and CDR2 are KGHSH and LQKENI. The CDR3 runs 13 residues. The V end was cut by 0 bases, the J end by 8 bases, with 10 bases between. Repertoires were generated with immunoSEQ multiplex PCR, while TCRdb's copy carries only in-frame clones and drops some. The sample holds 70,000 to 100,000 clones; almost 95% are singletons and the top ten take 2% to 2.5%. The origin of this receptor is a female donor with multiple sclerosis, enrolled in a pregnancy study. V usage is TRBV18 and J usage is TRBJ1-2; D unresolved. Material: peripheral blood, obtained in the third trimester of pregnancy. The CDR3 DNA follows: TGTGCCAGCTCACCACCTCTCCAAGAGGGCTACACCTTC. This codes for CASSPPLQEGYTF.